A selection of T cell receptor beta chains follows, all from one sample in a study of response to subunit inactivated influenza vaccine. TCRdb itself ran the RT-PCR reads through MiXCR, one entry per CDR3 protein. The sample comprises about 190,000 distinct CDR3 sequences, 13% to 15% of which are singletons, and about 28% rests with the top ten. The sample consisted of CD8+ T cells sorted from PBMCs, taken 5 days after vaccination. The receptors stem from a man in his forties or fifties who received an inactivated influenza vaccine. Both conserved end residues are part of each CDR3. The D gene is left open where the match is weak. Size is stated for part of the rows, as once, few or many counts, or as a class when the clone is expanded.

d_call j_call v_call clone_size cdr3_aa cdr3_nt
TRBD1 TRBJ2-7 TRBV6-1 NA CASRSPTGGTSYEQYF TGTGCCAGCAGATCCCCCACAGGGGGGACCTCCTACGAGCAGTACTTC
NA TRBJ2-3 TRBV12-3/TRBV12-4 NA CASSLAMSTDTQYF TGTGCCAGCAGTTTAGCTATGAGCACAGATACGCAGTATTTT
NA TRBJ1-3 TRBV20-1 NA CSAPPWDGNTIYF TGCAGTGCCCCTCCGTGGGATGGAAACACCATATATTTT
NA TRBJ2-1 TRBV20-1 NA CSATDFSYNEQFF TGCAGTGCCACGGACTTCTCCTACAATGAGCAGTTCTTC
NA TRBJ1-4 TRBV25-1 NA CASSVFGETTNEKLFF TGTGCCAGCAGTGTGTTTGGGGAAACAACTAATGAAAAACTGTTTTTT
TRBD1 TRBJ2-6 TRBV7-6 few CASSLAGQGLLGANVLTF TGTGCCAGCAGCTTAGCGGGACAGGGTCTCCTTGGGGCCAACGTCCTGACTTTC
TRBD2 TRBJ2-1 TRBV7-3 NA CASSLLAGGGDEQFF TGTGCCAGCAGCTTACTGGCGGGAGGGGGGGATGAGCAGTTCTTC
TRBD2 TRBJ2-1 TRBV27 NA CASTTSGGTNEQFF TGTGCCAGCACGACTAGCGGGGGGACCAATGAGCAGTTCTTC
TRBD2 TRBJ2-1 TRBV12-3/TRBV12-4 few CASRPGGDEQFF TGTGCCAGCAGACCTGGGGGGGATGAGCAGTTCTTC
NA TRBJ2-7 TRBV28 many CASSLVSQGTLLREQYF TGTGCCAGCAGTTTGGTAAGCCAGGGGACCCTCCTACGTGAGCAGTACTTC
TRBD1 TRBJ2-1 TRBV27 few CASSLGTGGHNEQFF TGTGCCAGCAGTTTAGGGACAGGGGGTCACAATGAGCAGTTCTTC
TRBD2 TRBJ2-7 TRBV4-3 NA CASSQGLAGGVYEQYF TGCGCCAGCAGCCAAGGACTAGCGGGAGGTGTCTACGAGCAGTACTTC
NA TRBJ2-7 TRBV6-5 NA CASSYSTGDSYEQYF TGTGCCAGCAGTTACTCGACTGGCGATTCCTACGAGCAGTACTTC
TRBD1 TRBJ2-2 TRBV4-1 few CASSHWDRAVGELFF TGCGCCAGCAGCCATTGGGACAGGGCGGTGGGGGAGCTGTTTTTT
NA TRBJ2-1 TRBV6-1 few CASSAPGGYNEQFF TGTGCCAGCAGTGCCCCAGGAGGCTACAATGAGCAGTTCTTC
NA TRBJ1-1 TRBV12-3/TRBV12-4 NA CASSGGVYEAFF TGTGCCAGCAGCGGGGGTGTTTATGAAGCTTTCTTT
NA TRBJ2-3 TRBV4-1 few CASSQAPSSLTDTQYF TGCGCCAGCAGCCAAGCTCCTAGCTCTCTCACAGATACGCAGTATTTT
TRBD1 TRBJ1-1 TRBV13 NA CAISLAQGAAEAFF TGTGCCATCAGCTTAGCACAGGGGGCAGCTGAAGCTTTCTTT
TRBD2 TRBJ2-1 TRBV20-1 many CSARDRRGGVYNEQFF TGCAGTGCTAGAGATCGTCGGGGGGGGGTTTACAATGAGCAGTTCTTC
TRBD2 TRBJ2-3 TRBV12-3/TRBV12-4 few CASSPSGGSDTQYF TGTGCCAGCAGTCCTAGCGGGGGGTCAGATACGCAGTATTTT
NA TRBJ2-1 TRBV7-6 few CASSLSGMGNEQFF TGTGCCAGCAGCTTATCAGGGATGGGCAATGAGCAGTTCTTC
NA TRBJ1-2 TRBV6-2/TRBV6-3 NA CASSYEGEVLYGYTF TGTGCCAGCAGTTACGAGGGAGAGGTATTGTATGGCTACACCTTC
NA TRBJ2-1 TRBV27 NA CASSLGVRGNNEQFF TGTGCCAGCAGCTTAGGGGTGAGGGGCAACAATGAGCAGTTCTTC
NA TRBJ1-2 TRBV12-3/TRBV12-4 few CASSPGGEGLYGYTF TGTGCCAGCAGTCCCGGGGGGGAGGGTTTGTATGGCTACACCTTC
NA TRBJ2-7 TRBV6-2/TRBV6-3 few CASNAPGLIYEQYF TGTGCCAGCAATGCCCCGGGACTTATCTACGAGCAGTACTTC
NA TRBJ2-1 TRBV12-3/TRBV12-4 many CATNAPYGTALNEQFF TGTGCCACCAATGCACCTTATGGGACTGCTCTCAATGAGCAGTTCTTC
TRBD1 TRBJ2-7 TRBV27 few CASSLQGTGVREQYF TGTGCCAGCAGTTTACAAGGGACAGGGGTACGAGAGCAGTACTTC
TRBD2 TRBJ2-7 TRBV4-1 NA CASSQGVSGRQGEQYF TGCGCCAGCAGCCAAGGGGTTAGCGGGCGCCAGGGCGAGCAGTACTTC
NA TRBJ2-2 TRBV6-2/TRBV6-3 few CASRVQEDGELFF TGTGCCAGCAGAGTACAGGAGGACGGGGAGCTGTTTTTT
NA TRBJ2-7 TRBV15 many CATSTGRDEQYF TGTGCCACCAGCACCGGCAGGGACGAGCAGTACTTC
NA TRBJ1-1 TRBV20-1 NA CSARDVRTEAFF TGCAGTGCTAGAGATGTGAGGACTGAAGCTTTCTTT
NA TRBJ1-5 TRBV28 NA CASTAMYNQPQHF TGTGCCAGCACCGCCATGTACAATCAGCCCCAGCATTTT
NA TRBJ2-3 TRBV6-1 NA CASRIQGYVTDTQYF TGTGCCAGCAGGATACAGGGTTATGTCACAGATACGCAGTATTTT
NA TRBJ2-1 TRBV30 NA CAWSAAFGNEQFF TGTGCCTGGAGTGCCGCGTTTGGGAATGAGCAGTTCTTC
TRBD1 TRBJ2-2 TRBV10-3 NA CAISEDRVNTGELFF TGTGCCATCAGTGAGGACAGGGTGAACACCGGGGAGCTGTTTTTT
NA TRBJ1-2 TRBV12-3/TRBV12-4 many CASSHRSIYGYTF TGTGCCAGCAGTCACAGATCCATCTATGGCTACACCTTC
NA TRBJ2-7 TRBV4-1 once CASSQAGVNDEQYF TGCGCCAGCAGCCAAGCGGGGGTAAACGACGAGCAGTACTTC
NA TRBJ1-1 TRBV11-2 NA CASSYLLSDEAFF TGTGCCAGCAGCTACCTGCTAAGCGATGAAGCTTTCTTT
NA TRBJ2-7 TRBV6-1 NA CASSDEGLEQYF TGTGCCAGCAGTGATGAGGGGCTCGAGCAGTACTTC
TRBD2 TRBJ2-1 TRBV9 few CASSASGTSYNEQFF TGTGCCAGCAGCGCAAGCGGGACCTCCTACAATGAGCAGTTCTTC
NA TRBJ2-1 TRBV6-5 few CASSSGLGHNEQFF TGTGCCAGCAGTTCGGGCCTCGGGCACAATGAGCAGTTCTTC
NA TRBJ2-5 TRBV28 few CASRSGRFQETQYF TGTGCCAGCAGGTCGGGACGGTTCCAAGAGACCCAGTACTTC